This TCR beta chain is drawn from a study of cytomegalovirus exposure and HLA in healthy donors. Regarding the study as a whole: In a later analysis, HLA-associated TCR beta chains were more clonally expanded than equally common others.

Regarding this clone: Antigen specificity is unknown.

Healthy individuals who donated bone marrow served as the donors. This CDR3 has 14 residues. CDR1 SGHRS and CDR2 YFSETQ come from the germline V gene. V shed 3 bases and J 2 bases; nucleotides not matched to a gene: 4. PCR involved 60 Vbeta and 13 Jbeta primers. TCRdb's table, derived via immunoSEQ multiplex PCR, lists solely in-frame clones and lacks some. The sample includes over 100,000 clones, about 70% of them seen just once. The receptor was isolated from a male donor in good health and CMV-seronegative. This chain uses TRBV5-1 with TRBJ2-5, with 7 bases lining up with TRBD1. The material sequenced was PBMCs. CDR3 sequence reads: CASSWGTAQETQYF. Here the CDR3 DNA reads TGCGCCAGCAGCTGGGGGACAGCACAAGAGACCCAGTACTTC.